This is a list of T cell receptor beta chains from one sample in a study of blood T cells in healthy people across ages. A single record per CDR3 protein comes from TCRdb applying MiXCR to the 5' RACE reads. The sample holds 850,000 to 1,000,000 distinct CDR3 sequences, about 48% seen once. The sample taken for sequencing was blood. All receptors derive from a man aged 30 to 45 in good health. Both conserved end residues are part of each CDR3. Fields, in order: V gene, D gene, J gene, clone size, CDR3 DNA, CDR3 protein. The D gene is left open where the match is weak. The size of a clone is reported for some rows only, either as once, few or many, or as a class for expanded clones.

TRBV9	-	TRBJ2-1	few	TGTGCCAGCAGCGGGGGAGATTCCGGGACGGGGTACAATGAGCAGTTCTTC	CASSGGDSGTGYNEQFF
TRBV6-5	TRBD1	TRBJ2-3	-	TGTGCCACCCGGGACAGGGTTAGCACAGATACGCAGTATTTT	CATRDRVSTDTQYF
TRBV6-5	-	TRBJ2-3	-	TGTGCCAGCAGTACGGACCGTACAGATACGCAGTATTTT	CASSTDRTDTQYF
TRBV2	-	TRBJ2-5	-	TGTGCCAGCATCGACGAGTTTGGCAAAGAGACCCAGTACTTC	CASIDEFGKETQYF
TRBV12-3/TRBV12-4	-	TRBJ1-1	-	TGTGCCAGCAGTCTTAACAGGGCTGAAGCTTTCTTT	CASSLNRAEAFF
TRBV6-5	-	TRBJ2-4	few	TGTGCCAGCTCCCCGGGTAGCCCCCCTGAGCAGTACTTC	CASSPGSPPEQYF
TRBV12-3/TRBV12-4	-	TRBJ1-6	-	TGTGCCAGCAGTCCTCTGTGGACACCCCTCCACTTT	CASSPLWTPLHF
TRBV6-6	TRBD2	TRBJ2-1	-	TGTGCCAGCAGTTACGCGATTAGCGGGCGAAACAGGGAGCAGTTCTTC	CASSYAISGRNREQFF
TRBV12-3/TRBV12-4	-	TRBJ1-5	-	TGTGCCAGCAGTTTAACCCCCGATAGCAATCAGCCTCAGCATTTT	CASSLTPDSNQPQHF
TRBV7-8	-	TRBJ1-1	-	TGTGCCAGCAGCCCCCGGGCGGCGAACACTGAAGCTTTCTTT	CASSPRAANTEAFF
TRBV24-1	-	TRBJ1-2	few	TGTGCCACCAGTGCGGGGGTTGTAGGTGACTATGGCTACACCTTC	CATSAGVVGDYGYTF
TRBV9	TRBD1	TRBJ2-3	few	TGTGCCAGCACCGCCGGGACAGGGGTTACAGATACGCAGTATTTT	CASTAGTGVTDTQYF
TRBV6-6	TRBD2	TRBJ2-3	-	TGTGCCAGCAGTTACCCGGTAGCGGGCCTAACAGATACGCAGTATTTT	CASSYPVAGLTDTQYF
TRBV29-1	-	TRBJ2-1	many	TGCAGCGTTTTGTCAGCGTACAATGAGCAGTTCTTC	CSVLSAYNEQFF
TRBV5-1	-	TRBJ2-3	-	TGCGCCAGCAGCCGGGACCCAGGCACAGATACGCAGTATTTT	CASSRDPGTDTQYF
TRBV5-1	TRBD1	TRBJ2-2	-	TGCGCCAGCAGCCTTGACAGGGAAGGCACCGGGGAGCTGTTTTTT	CASSLDREGTGELFF
TRBV7-9	TRBD2	TRBJ2-1	few	TGTGCCAGCAGCCTCTTGGGAGGGATCAATGAGCAGTTCTTC	CASSLLGGINEQFF
TRBV12-3/TRBV12-4	TRBD1	TRBJ2-3	medium-sized	TGTGCCAGCAGGGGACAGGGAGGAACAGATACGCAGTATTTT	CASRGQGGTDTQYF
TRBV11-3	TRBD1	TRBJ2-7	few	TGTGCCAGCAGCCTTAAGCCTGGGACAGATAGCTCCTACGAGCAGTACTTC	CASSLKPGTDSSYEQYF
TRBV2	-	TRBJ2-7	many	TGTGCCAGCAGTCGCCCTCCAGGCGACTCCTACGAGCAGTACTTC	CASSRPPGDSYEQYF
TRBV29-1	-	TRBJ2-7	-	TGCAGCGTTGTTAACGTTTTGTCCTACGAGCAGTACTTC	CSVVNVLSYEQYF
TRBV11-2	-	TRBJ1-1	-	TGTGCCAGCATGAACCCGGGGGTAGGGGGATGGACTGAAGCTTTCTTT	CASMNPGVGGWTEAFF
TRBV11-3	-	TRBJ2-2	few	TGTGCCAGCAGCTTATCCAGGGGCGGCGGGGAGCTGTTTTTT	CASSLSRGGGELFF
TRBV27	TRBD2	TRBJ2-7	-	TGTGCCAGCAGTTTATCGGAACTAGCGAGTGTGTACGAGCAGTACTTC	CASSLSELASVYEQYF
TRBV12-3/TRBV12-4	-	TRBJ2-5	-	TGTGCCAGCAGTGTGGGCGGGAATGCGAATGAGCAGTACTTC	CASSVGGNANEQYF
TRBV27	-	TRBJ2-3	-	TGTGCCAGCAGTCACCCATCTGCGGGCGCGAGCACAGATACGCAGTATTTT	CASSHPSAGASTDTQYF
TRBV11-2	-	TRBJ1-3	few	TGTGCCAGTTTCCGCGGCTGGAGCTCTGGAAACACCATATATTTT	CASFRGWSSGNTIYF
TRBV5-1	-	TRBJ2-5	-	TGCGCCAGCACGCCAGGGATGAAAGAGACCCAGTACTTC	CASTPGMKETQYF
TRBV20-1	-	TRBJ1-5	-	TGCAGTGCTAGAGATGGGGTCTTTAGCAATCAGCCCCAGCATTTT	CSARDGVFSNQPQHF
TRBV5-1	-	TRBJ2-5	-	TGCGCCAGCAGCTTGGGGGATATGGGGGCTTACTACAATGAGCAGTACTTC	CASSLGDMGAYYNEQYF
TRBV2	TRBD1	TRBJ2-3	-	TGTGCCAGCAGTGACCCGGGACAGGGGAGGGCAGATACGCAGTATTTT	CASSDPGQGRADTQYF
TRBV6-6	-	TRBJ2-3	-	TGTGCCACCGCAGAAGGGACTCCCCCGGATACGCAGTATTTT	CATAEGTPPDTQYF
TRBV5-1	-	TRBJ2-3	-	TGCGCCAGCAGCTTGGCCGGTAGGGCCGGAGATACGCAGTATTTT	CASSLAGRAGDTQYF
TRBV5-6	TRBD1	TRBJ1-2	-	TGTGCCAGCAGCCCGGCCGACAGGGAAAACTATGGCTACACCTTC	CASSPADRENYGYTF
TRBV4-3	-	TRBJ2-1	many	TGCGCCAGCAGCCAAGAGCCGAGGGGAACCTACAATGAGCAGTTCTTC	CASSQEPRGTYNEQFF
TRBV5-1	TRBD2	TRBJ2-1	few	TGCGCCAGCAGCTTGAGAAGCGGGGGGGCGTCCTACAATGAGCAGTTCTTC	CASSLRSGGASYNEQFF
TRBV28	-	TRBJ1-5	few	TGTGCCAGCAGTTTGTTTAGCAATCAGCCCCAGCATTTT	CASSLFSNQPQHF
TRBV4-1	-	TRBJ2-1	many	TGCGCCAGCAGCCGAGAAGATGCCGGATCAGAGCTGTTCTTC	CASSREDAGSELFF
TRBV6-6	TRBD2	TRBJ2-7	few	TGTGCCAGCCACAAACTAGCGGGGGTTGAGCAGTACTTC	CASHKLAGVEQYF
TRBV4-1	-	TRBJ1-1	once	TGCGCCAGCAGCCAAGATCGACATGAAGCTTTCTTT	CASSQDRHEAFF
TRBV20-1	-	TRBJ2-6	-	TGCAGTGCTAGGTCGAGTCGCTCTGGGGCCAACGTCCTGACTTTC	CSARSSRSGANVLTF
TRBV4-2	-	TRBJ1-2	few	TGTGCCAGCAGCCAACGCAGGGAGTCTTCTAACTATGGCTACACCTTC	CASSQRRESSNYGYTF
TRBV6-5	-	TRBJ2-7	-	TGTGCCAGCAGTGCACGGACCGAGTACGAGCAGTACTTC	CASSARTEYEQYF
TRBV6-2/TRBV6-3	-	TRBJ2-7	-	TGTGCCAGCAGTTACGAAGCGGGCCATATATACGAGCAGTACTTC	CASSYEAGHIYEQYF
TRBV5-1	-	TRBJ2-4	-	TGCGCCAGCAGCTTGTTGTATGGGGAAGACATTCAGTACTTC	CASSLLYGEDIQYF
TRBV5-1	-	TRBJ1-1	-	TGCGCCAGCAGCTTGGTAACAACAGGGTCGGGCACTGAAGCTTTCTTT	CASSLVTTGSGTEAFF
TRBV7-6	TRBD1	TRBJ1-1	-	TGTGCCAGCAGCTCGGCCGCGACAGGGAGGAACACTGAAGCTTTCTTT	CASSSAATGRNTEAFF
TRBV5-5	-	TRBJ2-5	few	TGTGCCAGCAGCTTTCGGACAAACTTACAAGAGACCCAGTACTTC	CASSFRTNLQETQYF
TRBV9	TRBD2	TRBJ2-7	few	TGTGCCAGCAGCGTAGCCTCTAGCGGGTACGAGCAGTACTTC	CASSVASSGYEQYF
TRBV11-1	-	TRBJ2-7	few	TGTGCCAGCAGCGGGCCCAAGCAGGGCCTTTCACCCAACGAGCAGTACTTC	CASSGPKQGLSPNEQYF
TRBV7-2	-	TRBJ2-7	-	TGTGCCAGCAGCCCTGTTGGGGGGCCAGACTGCGAGCAGTACTTC	CASSPVGGPDCEQYF
TRBV2	-	TRBJ1-6	once	TGTGCCAGCAGGACCCCAGGGGCTAATTCACCCCTCCACTTT	CASRTPGANSPLHF
TRBV15	TRBD1	TRBJ1-1	-	TGTGCCACCAGCAGAGAACCGGGGACAGGGGGCACTGAAGCTTTCTTT	CATSREPGTGGTEAFF
TRBV3-1	-	TRBJ1-2	few	TGTGCCAGCAGCCCCGGACAGAGGTACACCTTC	CASSPGQRYTF
TRBV29-1	TRBD2	TRBJ2-5	few	TGCAGCTCCCGGCGCGGGGGGGTACAAGAGACCCAGTACTTC	CSSRRGGVQETQYF
TRBV7-9	-	TRBJ2-7	-	TGTGCCAGCAGCATAACAGGGTTGGGCGAGCAGTACTTC	CASSITGLGEQYF
TRBV7-9	-	TRBJ2-7	once	TGTGCCAGCAGCATCTGGACGGGAGCCTACGAGCAGTACTTC	CASSIWTGAYEQYF
TRBV6-1	-	TRBJ2-3	-	TGTGCCAGCAGTGATCGAGCGGGCACAGATACGCAGTATTTT	CASSDRAGTDTQYF
TRBV3-1	TRBD1	TRBJ1-2	-	TGTGCCAGCAGCCTCACCCCGGAGGGGGCGGGTGGCTACACCTTC	CASSLTPEGAGGYTF